One sample yielded the 22 T cell receptor beta chains listed below, sequenced in a study of cytomegalovirus exposure and HLA in healthy donors. With 60 Vbeta and 13 Jbeta primers, the PCR was carried out. Assay used: immunoSEQ multiplex PCR; TCRdb lists only in-frame clones, some missing. The sample holds about 160,000 clones. Sequenced: PBMCs. The receptors here all came from an older woman in good health and CMV-seronegative.

CDR3 nucleotides: TGTGCCAGCACCCTCGGGGAAACTGAAGCTTTCTTT. This translates into CASTLGETEAFF. The J gene is TRBJ1-1, the V gene TRBV28; D gene unclear. This CDR3 is built from 12 residues. In germline, CDR1 is MDHEN, CDR2 SYDVKM. Trimming removed 7 bases at V and 5 bases at J, with 11 bases between.

The chain combines TRBV30 with TRBJ1-5; the D is unclear. The CDR3 length is 15 residues. Germline loops: CDR1 GTSNPN, CDR2 SVGIG (reference sequence). Trimming pared 0 bases from V and 5 bases from J, leaving 14 bases between. CDR3 protein: CAWSVWPGTYQPQHF. The CDR3, as DNA: TGTGCCTGGAGTGTCTGGCCAGGAACGTATCAGCCCCAGCATTTT.

This chain links TRBV7-2 with TRBJ2-1; 9 bases line up with TRBD2. Germline loops: CDR1 SGHTA, CDR2 FQGNSA. V trimming: 5 bases; J trimming: 2 bases; junction bases outside the gene matches: 7. The CDR3 is 16 amino acids. CDR3 protein: CASSPGLAPTYNEQFF. The CDR3 region has the DNA TGTGCCAGCAGCCCAGGACTAGCGCCTACCTACAATGAGCAGTTCTTC. The full variable domain, rest sourced from reference TRBV7-2 and TRBJ2-1, is GAGVSQSPSNKVTEKGKDVELRCDPISGHTALYWYRQSLGQGLEFLIYFQGNSAPDKSGLPSDRFSAERTGGSVSTLTIQRTQQEDSAVYLCASSPGLAPTYNEQFFGPGTRLTVL.

The chain has TRBV18 and TRBJ2-1; the match to TRBD1 covers 8 bases. With 3 bases clipped from V and 4 bases from J, the junction kept 5 bases outside the gene matches. Per the germline V gene, CDR1 is KGHSH and CDR2 is LQKENI. CDR3 length equals 15 residues. The chain's CDR3 is CASSPQGALYNEQFF. CDR3 DNA sequence: TGTGCCAGCTCACCCCAGGGGGCTTTGTACAATGAGCAGTTCTTC.

The chain is built from TRBV11-2 and TRBJ1-6; 10 nucleotides agree with TRBD1. Germline V lookup: CDR1 SGHAT, CDR2 FQNNGV. The V and J ends lost 5 bases and 11 bases, in that order; junction bases with no gene match: 3. The CDR3 contains 13 residues. CDR3 coding DNA: TGTGCCAGCAGCCCGGACAGGGGGACACCCCTCCACTTT. Translated, it gives CASSPDRGTPLHF.

The chain is built from TRBV4-3 and TRBJ1-2; TRBD1 aligns across 8 bases. Germline CDR1 is LGHNA and CDR2 is YSLEER. This CDR3 spans 14 amino acids. V was pared by 4 bases and J by 1 base, with 2 bases of the junction left unmatched. The CDR3 bases are TGCGCCAGCAGCCGAGGACAGGGTAACTATGGCTACACCTTC. As protein: CASSRGQGNYGYTF.

The chain recombines TRBV5-1 with TRBJ2-1, with 14 nucleotides matching TRBD2. Per germline, CDR1 SGHRS and CDR2 YFSETQ. Losses at the gene ends were 4 bases for V and 9 bases for J; bases not matched to a gene: 6. The length of the CDR3 is 15 residues. The CDR3 protein is CASSLGLAGEVEQFF. The CDR3 DNA sequence: TGCGCCAGCAGCCTGGGACTAGCGGGAGAGGTTGAGCAGTTCTTC. Filled out from reference TRBV5-1 and TRBJ2-1, the complete variable domain reads KAGVTQTPRYLIKTRGQQVTLSCSPISGHRSVSWYQQTPGQGLQFLFEYFSETQRNKGNFPGRFSGRQFSNSRSEMNVSTLELGDSALYLCASSLGLAGEVEQFFGPGTRLTVL.

J is TRBJ1-1 and V is TRBV7-2, with D uncertain. The V gene lost 3 bases and the J gene lost 6 bases, with 8 bases spanning the gap. The CDR3 covers 12 residues. Germline V gene lookup returns CDR1 SGHTA and CDR2 FQGNSA. CDR3 DNA: TGTGCCAGCAGCTTTGGTCGGGCTGAAGCTTTCTTT. This sequence encodes CASSFGRAEAFF.

This chain links TRBV10-3 with TRBJ2-5, with D possibly being TRBD1 (6 bases). V gave up 5 bases and J gave up 2 bases, with 9 bases separating them. There are 13 residues in the CDR3. Germline V gene sequence: CDR1 ENHRY, CDR2 SYGVKD. The CDR3 bases are TGTGCCATCAGTCCGGGACAACAAGAGACCCAGTACTTC. It codes for CAISPGQQETQYF.

The rearrangement joins TRBV7-3 to TRBJ2-3, with 7 positions matching TRBD2. V lost 2 bases to trimming and J lost 6 bases; unmatched junction nucleotides: 11. This CDR3 contains 16 residues. CDR1 SGHTA and CDR2 FQGTGA come from the germline V gene. The chain's CDR3 is CASSLGGGAGEDTQYF. CDR3 nucleotides: TGTGCCAGCAGCTTAGGCGGGGGAGCAGGTGAGGATACGCAGTATTTT.

This chain connects TRBV7-3 to TRBJ2-1; D may be TRBD1 (6 bases). Trimming left V 5 bases short and J 3 bases short, with 14 bases between. This CDR3 is 15 amino acids long. CDR1 and CDR2 from the germline V gene are SGHTA and FQGTGA. In DNA form, the CDR3 reads TGTGCCAGCAGCCAGTCAGGGGCTGTCTACAATGAGCAGTTCTTC. It codes for CASSQSGAVYNEQFF.

This chain uses TRBV28 with TRBJ2-5; TRBD2 aligns across 7 bases. Germline lookup yields CDR1 MDHEN and CDR2 SYDVKM. J lost 5 bases, V lost 5 bases, and 8 bases had no gene match. The CDR3 consists of 14 residues. DNA of the CDR3: TGTGCCAGCAGTAGGGAGGGTCCGTTGGAGACCCAGTACTTC. Its protein is CASSREGPLETQYF.

The chain combines TRBV19 with TRBJ2-7; weak D call: TRBD2 (5 bases). CDR1 and CDR2 from the germline V gene are LNHDA and SQIVND (reference sequence). V was clipped by 5 bases and J by 0 bases, with 14 bases between them. The CDR3 has 15 residues. CDR3 sequence reads: CASSESPEGSYEQYF. The CDR3 DNA follows: TGTGCCAGTAGTGAATCACCCGAGGGCTCCTACGAGCAGTACTTC.

This rearrangement joins TRBV6-5 to TRBJ2-2; TRBD2 is a possible D gene (6 bases). CDR1 and CDR2 from the germline V gene are MNHEY and SVGAGI. The CDR3 contains 15 residues. V was shortened by 5 bases and J by 1 base, with 11 bases between the two germline ends. The CDR3 loop is CASSPRGLNTGELFF. CDR3 sequence (DNA): TGTGCCAGCAGTCCGCGGGGTCTGAACACCGGGGAGCTGTTTTTT.

CDR3 loop: CASSSSTGGSYEQYF. In DNA, the CDR3 is TGCGCCAGCAGCTCCTCGACAGGGGGGTCCTACGAGCAGTACTTC. The V call is TRBV5-1, the J call TRBJ2-5; 9 bases agree with TRBD1. Judging by the DNA end, TRBJ2-7 fits better; the J call may be wrong. The CDR3 covers 15 residues. The germline V gene encodes CDR1 SGHRS and CDR2 YFSETQ.

In nucleotides, the CDR3 is TGTGCCAGCAGTTTTAAGGGACAGGGGGCTAGGAAGAACACTGAAGCTTTCTTT. Amino acid sequence: CASSFKGQGARKNTEAFF. The J gene is TRBJ1-1, the V gene TRBV27, with 12 bases that match TRBD1. CDR1 MNHEY and CDR2 SMNVEV come from the germline V gene (reference sequence). The CDR3 sequence is 18 residues long. With 3 bases clipped from V and 1 base from J, the junction kept 9 bases outside the gene matches.

The rearrangement uses TRBV5-8 and TRBJ1-4, with no clear D. Trimming cost V 5 bases and J 0 bases, with 20 bases left between them. Germline V gives CDR1 SGHTS, CDR2 YDEGEE. The CDR3 sequence is 18 residues long. CDR3 coding DNA: TGTGCCAGCAGAGTTACGAGAGGGTCCGGAACAACTAATGAAAAACTGTTTTTT. Its translation is CASRVTRGSGTTNEKLFF.

DNA of the CDR3: TGTGCCAGCAGTTTGACTCGGGAGGAGCAGTTCTTC. This encodes CASSLTREEQFF. V and J are TRBV2 and TRBJ2-1; possibly TRBD2 for D (6 bases). V was shortened by 5 bases and J by 10 bases, with 12 bases between the two germline ends. Germline V lookup: CDR1 SNHLY, CDR2 FYNNEI. The CDR3 is 12 residues long.

The chain is built from TRBV4-2 and TRBJ1-1, with D unresolved. Trimming shortened V by 2 bases and J by 1 base, and 5 bases separated the two germline ends. CDR3 size: 13 residues. Looked up from germline, CDR1 is LGHNA and CDR2 is YNFKEQ. In nucleotides, the CDR3 is TGTGCCAGCAGCCAAAGCCCGAACACTGAAGCTTTCTTT. This codes for CASSQSPNTEAFF.

The chain links TRBV5-4 to TRBJ1-1; TRBD1 might be the D (5 bases). V shed 4 bases and J shed 8 bases, with 12 bases lying between them. Germline CDR1 and CDR2: SGHNT and YYREEE (reference sequence). This CDR3 is built from 12 residues. As DNA, the CDR3 is TGTGCCAGCAGCCACGACAGTAGAGAAGCTTTCTTT. This encodes CASSHDSREAFF.

The chain joins TRBV6-6 to TRBJ2-5, with D unclear. The germline V gene has CDR1 MNHNY and CDR2 SVGAGI (reference sequence). The V and J ends lost 0 bases and 1 base respectively, with 12 bases between them. The CDR3 contains 16 residues. In DNA form, the CDR3 reads TGTGCCAGCAGTTACTCGACGGCTAGGATCCAAGAGACCCAGTACTTC. Translated, it gives CASSYSTARIQETQYF.

The chain joins TRBV27 to TRBJ1-2; 7 positions match TRBD1. With V trimmed by 3 bases and J by 3 bases, 4 bases remained unmatched. Germline CDR1 and CDR2: MNHEY and SMNVEV (reference sequence). The CDR3 contains 14 residues. The CDR3 DNA reads TGTGCCAGCAGTTTCACCGGGACAGACTATGGCTACACCTTC. Encoded protein: CASSFTGTDYGYTF.